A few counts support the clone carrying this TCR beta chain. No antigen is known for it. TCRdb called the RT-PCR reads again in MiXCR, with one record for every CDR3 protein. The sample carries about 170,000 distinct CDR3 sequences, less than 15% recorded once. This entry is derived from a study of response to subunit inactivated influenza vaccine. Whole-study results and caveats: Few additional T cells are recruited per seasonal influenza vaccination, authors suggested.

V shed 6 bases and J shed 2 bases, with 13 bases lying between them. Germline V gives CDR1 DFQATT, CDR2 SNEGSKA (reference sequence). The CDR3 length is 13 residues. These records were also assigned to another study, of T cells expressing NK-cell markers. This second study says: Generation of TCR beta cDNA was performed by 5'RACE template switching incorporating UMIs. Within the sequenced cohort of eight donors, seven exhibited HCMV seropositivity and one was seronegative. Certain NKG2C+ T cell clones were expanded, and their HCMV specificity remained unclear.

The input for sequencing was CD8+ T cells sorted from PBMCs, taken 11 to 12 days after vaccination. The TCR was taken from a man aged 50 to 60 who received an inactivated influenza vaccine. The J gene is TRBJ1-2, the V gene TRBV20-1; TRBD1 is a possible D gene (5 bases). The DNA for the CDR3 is TGCAGTGCCTGGGCAGGGAGGAACTATGGCTACACCTTC. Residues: CSAWAGRNYGYTF.